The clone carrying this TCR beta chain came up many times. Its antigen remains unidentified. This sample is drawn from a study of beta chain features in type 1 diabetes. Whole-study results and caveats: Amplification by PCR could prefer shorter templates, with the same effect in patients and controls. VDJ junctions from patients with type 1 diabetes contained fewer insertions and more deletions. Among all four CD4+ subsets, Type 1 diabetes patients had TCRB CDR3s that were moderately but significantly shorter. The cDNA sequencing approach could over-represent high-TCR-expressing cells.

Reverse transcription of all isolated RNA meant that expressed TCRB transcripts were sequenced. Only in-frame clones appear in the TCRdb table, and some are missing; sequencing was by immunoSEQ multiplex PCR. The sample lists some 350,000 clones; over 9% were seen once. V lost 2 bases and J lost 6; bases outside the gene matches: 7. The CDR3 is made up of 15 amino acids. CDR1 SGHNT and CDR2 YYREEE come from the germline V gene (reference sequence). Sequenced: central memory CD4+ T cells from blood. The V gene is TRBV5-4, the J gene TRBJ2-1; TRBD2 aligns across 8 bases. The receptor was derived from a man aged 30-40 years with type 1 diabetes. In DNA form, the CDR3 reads TGTGCCAGCAGCTTACCATTAGCGGGGAGCAATGAGCAGTTCTTC. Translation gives CASSLPLAGSNEQFF.